This T cell receptor (beta chain) was documented in a study of a mutant IDH1 vaccine in newly diagnosed glioma. The overall study: Among treated patients, 62.5% were male and about 40% female, and mean age was 40.4 years.

This table comes from immunoSEQ multiplex PCR, and its TCRdb copy is limited to in-frame clones, with some not included. The sample includes 110,000 or so clones, around 90% of them seen just once. Time point meaning: week 11, during vaccination. The investigators gave 300 ug of mutant IDH1 20-mer peptide in each vaccine dose, together with topical imiquimod. With respect to this clone: Its antigen is undetermined.

The length of the CDR3 is 17 residues. The J segment lost 6 bases and the V segment lost 2 bases, leaving 14 bases of the junction unmatched. From germline, CDR1 is WSHSY and CDR2 SAAADI. The input for sequencing was PBMCs, taken from a glioma patient whose treatment included an IDH1 peptide vaccine. This chain uses TRBV10-2 with TRBJ2-3, with TRBD1 identical over 7 bases. This clonotype was sampled from a woman in her fifties or sixties with glioma. This chain's CDR3 is CASSEKRGPWEGDTQYF. As DNA, the CDR3 is TGCGCCAGCAGTGAGAAGAGGGGGCCGTGGGAAGGGGATACGCAGTATTTT.